The sequence of this T cell receptor (beta chain) was determined in a study of vaccination effects on CD4 cells after COVID-19. Study as a whole: Antigen-specific CD4+ T cells were expanded (with viral peptide pools) by the ViraFEST assay ahead of sequencing. Every well got a few million PBMC, which were grown with about 9.9 IU/ml IL-2 and about 10 ug/ml peptides. Regarding the study as a whole: After vaccination of healthy people, only 1 of 255 vaccine-induced clones cross-reacted with common cold coronaviruses.

Here immunoSEQ multiplex PCR was the method, and the copy in TCRdb shows in-frame clones only, minus some. The sample carries 32,000 or so clones, approximately 71% recorded once. Once cultured for approximately 10 days, the cells underwent separation to obtain CD4+ T cells. Nucleocapsid antibodies were negative in the vaccine recipients, who had never had SARS-CoV-2 infection. About this clone itself: Its antigen is still unknown.

The CDR3 consists of 16 residues. V gave up 0 bases and J gave up 0 bases; unmatched junction bases: 1. Germline loops: CDR1 MGHRA, CDR2 YSYEKL. This specimen was CD4+ T cells from PBMCs cultured without peptide, taken before COVID-19 vaccination. This chain connects TRBV4-1 to TRBJ2-2; 7 bases line up with TRBD1. The TCR originated in a human donor who received a COVID-19 vaccine. In nucleotides, the CDR3 is TGCGCCAGCAGCCAAGAGCAGGGGGCGAACACCGGGGAGCTGTTTTTT. As protein: CASSQEQGANTGELFF.